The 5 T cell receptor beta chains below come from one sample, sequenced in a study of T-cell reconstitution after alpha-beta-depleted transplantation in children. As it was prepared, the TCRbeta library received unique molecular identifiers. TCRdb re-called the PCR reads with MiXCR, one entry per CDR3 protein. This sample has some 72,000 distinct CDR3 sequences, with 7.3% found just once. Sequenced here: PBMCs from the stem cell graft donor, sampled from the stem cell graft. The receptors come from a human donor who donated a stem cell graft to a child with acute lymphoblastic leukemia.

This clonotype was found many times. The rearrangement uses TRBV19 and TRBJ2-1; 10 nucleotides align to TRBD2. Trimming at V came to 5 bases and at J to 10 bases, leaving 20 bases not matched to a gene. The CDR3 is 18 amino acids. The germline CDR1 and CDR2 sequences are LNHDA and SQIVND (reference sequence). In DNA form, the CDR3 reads TGTGCCAGTAGTTCATTTATGCTACTAGCGGGAAAGTTTGGGGAGCAGTTCTTC. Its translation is CASSSFMLLAGKFGEQFF.

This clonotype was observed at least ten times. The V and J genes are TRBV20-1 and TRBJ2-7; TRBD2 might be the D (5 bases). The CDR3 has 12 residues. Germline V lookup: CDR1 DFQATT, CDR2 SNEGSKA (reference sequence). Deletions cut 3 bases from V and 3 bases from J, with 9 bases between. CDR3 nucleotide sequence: TGCAGTGCTAGTCTCGGGGACTACGAGCAGTACTTC. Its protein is CSASLGDYEQYF.

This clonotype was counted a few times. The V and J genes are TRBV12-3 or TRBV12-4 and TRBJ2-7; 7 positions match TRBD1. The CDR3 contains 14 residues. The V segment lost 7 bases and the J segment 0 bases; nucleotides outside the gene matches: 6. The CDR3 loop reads CASTEGGISYEQYF. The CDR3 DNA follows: TGTGCCAGCACCGAAGGGGGCATCTCCTACGAGCAGTACTTC.

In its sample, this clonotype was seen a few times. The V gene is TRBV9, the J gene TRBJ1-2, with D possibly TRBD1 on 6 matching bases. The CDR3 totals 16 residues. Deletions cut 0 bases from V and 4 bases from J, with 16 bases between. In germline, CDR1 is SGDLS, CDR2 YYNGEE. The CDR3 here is CASSVAWGRGLYGYTF. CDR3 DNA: TGTGCCAGCAGCGTAGCGTGGGGCAGGGGACTCTATGGCTACACCTTC.

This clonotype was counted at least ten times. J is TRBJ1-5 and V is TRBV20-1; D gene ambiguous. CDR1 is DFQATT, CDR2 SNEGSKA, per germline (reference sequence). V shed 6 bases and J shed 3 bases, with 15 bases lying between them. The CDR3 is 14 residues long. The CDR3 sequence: CSAAGTRDNQPQHF. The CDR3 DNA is TGCAGTGCCGCCGGTACAAGGGACAATCAGCCCCAGCATTTT.